The sequence of this TCR beta chain was determined in a study of cytomegalovirus exposure and HLA in healthy donors. PCR involved 60 Vbeta and 13 Jbeta primers. TCRdb's table, derived via immunoSEQ multiplex PCR, lists solely in-frame clones and lacks some. In the table there are some 200,000 clones, 70% to 80% of which are singletons. The table lists this clone with a few counts. As yet, its antigen is unknown. From germline, CDR1 is GTSNPN and CDR2 SVGIG (reference sequence). Trimming took 0 bases from V and 8 from J; bases not matched to a gene: 11. The CDR3 loop spans 15 amino acids. The study's findings and limits: Later analysis demonstrated an association between a missense DCLRE1C variant and TCR beta V- and J-gene trimming. The authors listed 164 TCR beta chains as cytomegalovirus-associated. Presence/absence analyses rested on an assumption that sequencing depth was roughly uniform across donors. HLA alleles were associated with fewer than 20,000 TCR beta sequences in a later analysis at 0.05 false discovery rate.

Sequenced: PBMCs. The clonotype was recovered from a woman in her thirties in good health and CMV-seronegative. The rearrangement joins TRBV30 to TRBJ2-3, with 7 bases identical to TRBD1. In DNA form, the CDR3 reads TGTGCCTGGAGTGTAGAGACAGGGATTGCCGGTACGCAGTATTTT. It is translated as CAWSVETGIAGTQYF.